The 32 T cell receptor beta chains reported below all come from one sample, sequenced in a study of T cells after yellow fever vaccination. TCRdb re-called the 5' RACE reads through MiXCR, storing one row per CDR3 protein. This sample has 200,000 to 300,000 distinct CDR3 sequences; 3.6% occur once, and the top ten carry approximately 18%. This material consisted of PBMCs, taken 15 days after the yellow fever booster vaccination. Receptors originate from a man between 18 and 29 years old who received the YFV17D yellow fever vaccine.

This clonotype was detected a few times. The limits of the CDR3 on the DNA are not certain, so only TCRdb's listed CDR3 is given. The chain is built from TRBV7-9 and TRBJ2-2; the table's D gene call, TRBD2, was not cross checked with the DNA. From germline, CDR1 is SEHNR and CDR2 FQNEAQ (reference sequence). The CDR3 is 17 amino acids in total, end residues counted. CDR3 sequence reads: CASSLSVRGLSPGSCFF.

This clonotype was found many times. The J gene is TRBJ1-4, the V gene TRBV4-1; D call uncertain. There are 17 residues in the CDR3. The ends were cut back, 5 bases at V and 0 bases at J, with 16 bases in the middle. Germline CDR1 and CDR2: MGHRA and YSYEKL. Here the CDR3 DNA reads TGCGCCAGCAGCTCTGCCACAGACACCGCAACTAATGAAAAACTGTTTTTT. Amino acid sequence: CASSSATDTATNEKLFF.

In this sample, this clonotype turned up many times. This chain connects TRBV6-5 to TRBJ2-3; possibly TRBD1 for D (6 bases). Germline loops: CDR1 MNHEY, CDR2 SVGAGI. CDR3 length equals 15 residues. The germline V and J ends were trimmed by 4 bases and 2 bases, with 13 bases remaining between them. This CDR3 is CASSFGQSYTDTQYF. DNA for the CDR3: TGTGCCAGCAGTTTCGGACAGAGCTACACAGATACGCAGTATTTT.

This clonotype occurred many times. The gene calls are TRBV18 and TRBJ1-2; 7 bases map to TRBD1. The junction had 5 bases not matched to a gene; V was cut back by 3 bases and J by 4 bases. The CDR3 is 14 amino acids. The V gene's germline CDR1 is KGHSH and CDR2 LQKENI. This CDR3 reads CASSPSRDSYGYTF. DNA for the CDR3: TGTGCCAGCTCACCCTCCCGGGACAGCTATGGCTACACCTTC.

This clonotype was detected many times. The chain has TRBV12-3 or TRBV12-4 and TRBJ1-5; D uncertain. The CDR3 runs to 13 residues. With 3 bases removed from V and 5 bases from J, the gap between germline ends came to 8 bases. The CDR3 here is CASSFGPHQPQHF. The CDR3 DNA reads TGTGCCAGCAGTTTCGGTCCGCATCAGCCCCAGCATTTT.

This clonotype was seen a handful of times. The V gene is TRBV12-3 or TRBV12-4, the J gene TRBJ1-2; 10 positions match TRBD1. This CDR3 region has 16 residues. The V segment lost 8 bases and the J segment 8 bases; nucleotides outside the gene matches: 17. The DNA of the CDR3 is TGTGCCAGCGGCGGTTCTACCGGGACAGGGGTCTACGGCTACACCTTC. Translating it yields CASGGSTGTGVYGYTF.

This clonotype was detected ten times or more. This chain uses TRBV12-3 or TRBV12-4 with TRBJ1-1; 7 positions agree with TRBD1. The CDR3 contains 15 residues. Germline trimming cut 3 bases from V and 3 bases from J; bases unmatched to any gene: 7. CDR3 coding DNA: TGTGCCAGCAGTTTTGCAGGGGGAGGGGACACTGAAGCTTTCTTT. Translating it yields CASSFAGGGDTEAFF.

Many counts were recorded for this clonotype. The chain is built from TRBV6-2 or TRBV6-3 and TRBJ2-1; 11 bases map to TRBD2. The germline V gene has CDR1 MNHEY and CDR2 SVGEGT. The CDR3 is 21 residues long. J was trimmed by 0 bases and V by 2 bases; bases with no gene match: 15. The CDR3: CASSYPAGASGGIRSYNEQFF. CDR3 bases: TGTGCCAGCAGTTACCCGGCCGGAGCTAGCGGGGGGATACGCTCCTACAATGAGCAGTTCTTC.

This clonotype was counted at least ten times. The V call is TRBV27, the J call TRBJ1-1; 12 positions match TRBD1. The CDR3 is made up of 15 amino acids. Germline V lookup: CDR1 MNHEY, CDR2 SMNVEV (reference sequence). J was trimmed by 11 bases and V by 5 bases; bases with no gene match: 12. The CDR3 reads CASSPSGTGGSTAFF. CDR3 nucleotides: TGTGCCAGCAGTCCATCCGGGACAGGGGGCAGCACGGCTTTCTTT.

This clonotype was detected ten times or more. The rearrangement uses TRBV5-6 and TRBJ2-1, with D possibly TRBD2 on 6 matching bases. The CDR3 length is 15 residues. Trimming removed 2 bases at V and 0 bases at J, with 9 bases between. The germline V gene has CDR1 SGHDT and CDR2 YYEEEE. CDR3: CASSFFGSSYNEQFF. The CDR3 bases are TGTGCCAGCAGCTTCTTCGGGAGCTCCTACAATGAGCAGTTCTTC.

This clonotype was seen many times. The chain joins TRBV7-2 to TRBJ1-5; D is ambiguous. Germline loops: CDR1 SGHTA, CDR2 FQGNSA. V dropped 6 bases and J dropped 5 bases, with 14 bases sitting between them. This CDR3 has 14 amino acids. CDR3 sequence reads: CASRASGSDQPQHF. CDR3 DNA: TGTGCCAGCAGGGCGTCGGGGTCGGATCAGCCCCAGCATTTT.

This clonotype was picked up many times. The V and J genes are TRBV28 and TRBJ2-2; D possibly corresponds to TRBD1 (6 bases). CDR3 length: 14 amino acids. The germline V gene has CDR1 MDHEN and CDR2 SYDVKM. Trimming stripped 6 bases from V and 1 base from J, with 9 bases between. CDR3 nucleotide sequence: TGTGCCAGCAGACCGGGACAGAACACCGGGGAGCTGTTTTTT. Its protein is CASRPGQNTGELFF.

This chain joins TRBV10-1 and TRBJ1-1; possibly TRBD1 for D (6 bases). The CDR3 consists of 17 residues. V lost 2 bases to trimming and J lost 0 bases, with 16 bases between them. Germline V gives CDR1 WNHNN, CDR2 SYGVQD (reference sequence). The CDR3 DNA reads TGCGCCAGCAGTGAGATGGCAGGGGTGTATATGAACACTGAAGCTTTCTTT. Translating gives CASSEMAGVYMNTEAFF.

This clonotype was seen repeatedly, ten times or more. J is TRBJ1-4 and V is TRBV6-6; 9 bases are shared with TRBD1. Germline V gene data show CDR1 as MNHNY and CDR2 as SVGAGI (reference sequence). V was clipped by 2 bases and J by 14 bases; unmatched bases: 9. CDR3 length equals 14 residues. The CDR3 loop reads CASSYGTGTTRLFF. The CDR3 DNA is TGTGCCAGCAGTTACGGGACAGGGACCACTCGGCTGTTTTTT.

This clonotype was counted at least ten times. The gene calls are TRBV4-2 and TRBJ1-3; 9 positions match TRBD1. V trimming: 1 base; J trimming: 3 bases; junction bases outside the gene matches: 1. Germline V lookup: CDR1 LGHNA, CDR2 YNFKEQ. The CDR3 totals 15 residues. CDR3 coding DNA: TGTGCCAGCAGCCAAGGACAGGGGGGTGGAAACACCATATATTTT. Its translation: CASSQGQGGGNTIYF.

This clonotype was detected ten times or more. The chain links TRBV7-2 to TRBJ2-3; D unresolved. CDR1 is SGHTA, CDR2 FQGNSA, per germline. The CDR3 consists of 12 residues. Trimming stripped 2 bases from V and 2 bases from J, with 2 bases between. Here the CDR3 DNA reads TGTGCCAGCAGCTTACTCACAGATACGCAGTATTTT. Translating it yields CASSLLTDTQYF.

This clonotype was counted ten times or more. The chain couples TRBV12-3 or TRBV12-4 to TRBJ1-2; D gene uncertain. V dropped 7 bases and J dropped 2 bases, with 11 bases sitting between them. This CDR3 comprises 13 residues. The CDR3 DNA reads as TGTGCCAGCACTGAGACCGAGAACTATGGCTACACCTTC. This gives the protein CASTETENYGYTF.

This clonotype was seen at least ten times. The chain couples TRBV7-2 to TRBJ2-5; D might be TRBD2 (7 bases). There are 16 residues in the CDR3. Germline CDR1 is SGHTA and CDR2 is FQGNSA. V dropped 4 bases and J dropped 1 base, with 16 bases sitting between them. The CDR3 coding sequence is TGTGCCAGCAGCTGGGGGGGCGGGGGCCTCCAAGAGACCCAGTACTTC. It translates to CASSWGGGGLQETQYF. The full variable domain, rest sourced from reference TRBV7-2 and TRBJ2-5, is GAGVSQSPSNKVTEKGKDVELRCDPISGHTALYWYRQSLGQGLEFLIYFQGNSAPDKSGLPSDRFSAERTGGSVSTLTIQRTQQEDSAVYLCASSWGGGGLQETQYFGPGTRLLVL.

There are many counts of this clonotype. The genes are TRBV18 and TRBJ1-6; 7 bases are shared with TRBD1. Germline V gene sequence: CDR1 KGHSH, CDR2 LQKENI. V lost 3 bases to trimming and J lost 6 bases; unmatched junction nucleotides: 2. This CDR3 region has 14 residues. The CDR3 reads CASSPRDSNSPLHF. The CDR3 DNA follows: TGTGCCAGCTCACCCAGGGACAGTAATTCACCCCTCCACTTT.

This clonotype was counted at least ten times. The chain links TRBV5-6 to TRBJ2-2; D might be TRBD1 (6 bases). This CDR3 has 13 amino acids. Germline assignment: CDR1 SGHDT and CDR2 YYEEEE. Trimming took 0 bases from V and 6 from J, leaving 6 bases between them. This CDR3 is CASSLGGPGELFF. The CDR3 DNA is TGTGCCAGCAGCTTGGGGGGGCCCGGGGAGCTGTTTTTT.

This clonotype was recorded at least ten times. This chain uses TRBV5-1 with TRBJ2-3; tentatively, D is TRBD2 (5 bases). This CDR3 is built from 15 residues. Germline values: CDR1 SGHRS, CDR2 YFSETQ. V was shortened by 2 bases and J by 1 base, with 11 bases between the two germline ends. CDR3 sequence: CASSLFRRGTDTQYF. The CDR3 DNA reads TGCGCCAGCAGCTTATTTAGGCGGGGCACAGATACGCAGTATTTT.

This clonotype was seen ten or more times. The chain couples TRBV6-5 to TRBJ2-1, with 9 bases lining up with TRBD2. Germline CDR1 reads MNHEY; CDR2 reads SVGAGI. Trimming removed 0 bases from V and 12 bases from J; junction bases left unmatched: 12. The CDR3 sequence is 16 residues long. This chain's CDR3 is CASSYSGAGGALGQFF. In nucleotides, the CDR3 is TGTGCCAGCAGTTACTCGGGAGCGGGGGGCGCTTTGGGGCAGTTCTTC.

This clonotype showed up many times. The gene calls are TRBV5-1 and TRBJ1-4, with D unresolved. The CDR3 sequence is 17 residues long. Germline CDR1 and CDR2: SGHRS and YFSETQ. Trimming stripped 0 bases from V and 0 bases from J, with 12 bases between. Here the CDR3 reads CASSLAPVGTTNEKLFF. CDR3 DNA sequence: TGCGCCAGCAGCTTGGCCCCCGTGGGGACAACTAATGAAAAACTGTTTTTT.

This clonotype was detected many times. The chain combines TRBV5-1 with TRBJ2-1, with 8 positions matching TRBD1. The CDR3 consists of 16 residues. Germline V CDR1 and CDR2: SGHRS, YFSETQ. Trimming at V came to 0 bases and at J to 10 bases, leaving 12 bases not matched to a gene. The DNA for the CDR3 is TGCGCCAGCAGCTTGGCCCCCGTGGGACAGGCCAACGAGCAGTTCTTC. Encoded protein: CASSLAPVGQANEQFF.

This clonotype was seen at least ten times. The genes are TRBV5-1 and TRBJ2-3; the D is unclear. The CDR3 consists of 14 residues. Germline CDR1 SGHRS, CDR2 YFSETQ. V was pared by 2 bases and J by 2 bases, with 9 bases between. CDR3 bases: TGCGCCAGCAGCTTCTCCCAAGACACAGATACGCAGTATTTT. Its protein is CASSFSQDTDTQYF.

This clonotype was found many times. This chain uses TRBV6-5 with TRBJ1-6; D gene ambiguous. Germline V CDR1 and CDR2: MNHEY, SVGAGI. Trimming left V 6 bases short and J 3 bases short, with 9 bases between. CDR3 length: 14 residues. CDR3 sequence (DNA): TGTGCCAGCAGCTGGGGAATCTATAATTCACCCCTCCACTTT. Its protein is CASSWGIYNSPLHF.

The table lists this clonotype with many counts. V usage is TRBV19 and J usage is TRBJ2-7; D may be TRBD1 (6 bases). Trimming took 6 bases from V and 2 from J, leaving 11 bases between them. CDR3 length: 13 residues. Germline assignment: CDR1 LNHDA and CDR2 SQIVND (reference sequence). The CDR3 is CASSRGTTYEQYF. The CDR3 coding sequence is TGTGCCAGTAGCCGAGGGACAACCTACGAGCAGTACTTC.

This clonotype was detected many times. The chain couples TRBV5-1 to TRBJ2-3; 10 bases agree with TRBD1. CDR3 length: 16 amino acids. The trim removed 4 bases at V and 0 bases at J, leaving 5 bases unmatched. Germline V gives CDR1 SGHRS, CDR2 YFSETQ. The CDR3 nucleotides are TGCGCCAGCAGCGGCCGGGACAGGGGAAGCACAGATACGCAGTATTTT. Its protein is CASSGRDRGSTDTQYF. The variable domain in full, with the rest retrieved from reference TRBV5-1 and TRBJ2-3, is KAGVTQTPRYLIKTRGQQVTLSCSPISGHRSVSWYQQTPGQGLQFLFEYFSETQRNKGNFPGRFSGRQFSNSRSEMNVSTLELGDSALYLCASSGRDRGSTDTQYFGPGTRLTVL.

The CDR3 loop is CASSATSGGRAQYF. CDR3 in DNA: TGTGCCAGCAGCGCTACTAGCGGGGGACGTGCCCAGTACTTC. V gene TRBV7-9 combines with J gene TRBJ2-5; 11 nucleotides align to TRBD2. Trimming cost V 5 bases and J 9 bases; bases outside gene matches: 8. Germline V gene data show CDR1 as SEHNR and CDR2 as FQNEAQ (reference sequence). The CDR3 totals 14 residues. The full variable domain, completed using reference TRBV7-9 and TRBJ2-5, is DTGVSQNPRHKITKRGQNVTFRCDPISEHNRLYWYRQTLGQGPEFLTYFQNEAQLEKSRLLSDRFSAERPKGSFSTLEIQRTEQGDSAMYLCASSATSGGRAQYFGPGTRLLVL.

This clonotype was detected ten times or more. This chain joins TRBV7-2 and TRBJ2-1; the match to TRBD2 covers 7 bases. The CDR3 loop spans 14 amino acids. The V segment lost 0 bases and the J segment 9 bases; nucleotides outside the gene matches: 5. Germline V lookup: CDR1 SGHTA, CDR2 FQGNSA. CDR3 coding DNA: TGTGCCAGCAGCTTAGCGGGGGGGGTCATTGAGCAGTTCTTC. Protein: CASSLAGGVIEQFF.

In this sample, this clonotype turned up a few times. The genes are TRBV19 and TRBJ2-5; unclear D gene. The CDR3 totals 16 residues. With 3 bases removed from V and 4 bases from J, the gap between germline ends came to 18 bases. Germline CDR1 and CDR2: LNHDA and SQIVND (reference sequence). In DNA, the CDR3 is TGTGCCAGTAGTATTTGGGTTGGAAACACTCCAGAGACCCAGTACTTC. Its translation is CASSIWVGNTPETQYF.

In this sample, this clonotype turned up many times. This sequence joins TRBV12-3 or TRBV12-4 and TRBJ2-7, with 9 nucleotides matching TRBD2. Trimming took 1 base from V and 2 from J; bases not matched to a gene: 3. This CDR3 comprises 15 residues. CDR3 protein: CASSLDGGGAYEQYF. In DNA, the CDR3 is TGTGCCAGCAGTTTAGACGGCGGGGGGGCCTACGAGCAGTACTTC.